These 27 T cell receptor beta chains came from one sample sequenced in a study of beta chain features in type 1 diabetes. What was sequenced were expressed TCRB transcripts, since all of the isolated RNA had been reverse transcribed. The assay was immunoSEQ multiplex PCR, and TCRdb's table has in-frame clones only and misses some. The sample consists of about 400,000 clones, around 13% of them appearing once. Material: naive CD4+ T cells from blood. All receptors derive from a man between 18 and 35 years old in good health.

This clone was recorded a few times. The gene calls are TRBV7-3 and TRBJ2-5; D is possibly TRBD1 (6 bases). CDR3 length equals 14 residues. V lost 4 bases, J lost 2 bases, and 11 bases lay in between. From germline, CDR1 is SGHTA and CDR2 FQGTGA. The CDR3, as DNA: TGTGCCAGCAGCTCTACAGGGAAACAAGAGACCCAGTACTTC. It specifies CASSSTGKQETQYF.

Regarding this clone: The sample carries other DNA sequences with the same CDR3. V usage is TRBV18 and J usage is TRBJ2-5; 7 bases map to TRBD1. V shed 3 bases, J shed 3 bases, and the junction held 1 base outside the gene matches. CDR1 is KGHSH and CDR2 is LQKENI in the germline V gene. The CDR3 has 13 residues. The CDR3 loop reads CASSPGTEETQYF. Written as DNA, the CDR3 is TGTGCCAGCTCACCTGGGACAGAAGAGACCCAGTACTTC.

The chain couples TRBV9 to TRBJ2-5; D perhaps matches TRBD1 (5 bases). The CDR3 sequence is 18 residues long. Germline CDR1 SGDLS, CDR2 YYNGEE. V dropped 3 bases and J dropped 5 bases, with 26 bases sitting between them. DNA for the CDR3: TGTGCCAGCAGCGCGAATTCGAAAAAGAGATGGGGCTCGGAGACCCAGTACTTC. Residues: CASSANSKKRWGSETQYF.

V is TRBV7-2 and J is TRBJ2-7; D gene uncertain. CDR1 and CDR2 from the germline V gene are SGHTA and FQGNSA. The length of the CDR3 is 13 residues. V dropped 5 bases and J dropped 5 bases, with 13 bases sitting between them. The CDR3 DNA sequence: TGTGCCAGCAGCCTCGCCAGAGACAACGAGCAGTACTTC. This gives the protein CASSLARDNEQYF.

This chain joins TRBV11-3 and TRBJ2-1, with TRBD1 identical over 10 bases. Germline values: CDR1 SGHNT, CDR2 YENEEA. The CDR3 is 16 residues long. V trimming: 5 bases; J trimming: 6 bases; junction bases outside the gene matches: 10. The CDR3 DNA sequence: TGTGCCAGCAGCCCTGCCGGACAGGGGGTCGGCAATGAGCAGTTCTTC. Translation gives CASSPAGQGVGNEQFF.

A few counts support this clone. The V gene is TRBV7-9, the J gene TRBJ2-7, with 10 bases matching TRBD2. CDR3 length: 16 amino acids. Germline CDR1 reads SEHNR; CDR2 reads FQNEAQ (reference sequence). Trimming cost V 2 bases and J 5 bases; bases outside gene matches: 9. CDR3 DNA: TGTGCCAGCAGCTTATCTAGCGGGAGATTGCACGACGAGCAGTACTTC. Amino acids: CASSLSSGRLHDEQYF.

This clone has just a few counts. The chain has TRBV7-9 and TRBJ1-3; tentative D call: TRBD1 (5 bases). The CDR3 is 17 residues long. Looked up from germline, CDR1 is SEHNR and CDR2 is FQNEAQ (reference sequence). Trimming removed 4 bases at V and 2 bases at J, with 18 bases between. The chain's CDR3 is CASSSQTVADPGNTIYF. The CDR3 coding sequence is TGTGCCAGCAGCTCCCAGACAGTCGCTGACCCTGGAAACACCATATATTTT.

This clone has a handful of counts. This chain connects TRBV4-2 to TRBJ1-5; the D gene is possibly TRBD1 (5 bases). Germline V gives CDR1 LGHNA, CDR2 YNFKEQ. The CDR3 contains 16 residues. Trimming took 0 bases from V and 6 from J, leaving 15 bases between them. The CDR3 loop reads CASSQEAQGGSQPQHF. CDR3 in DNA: TGTGCCAGCAGCCAAGAGGCCCAGGGAGGAAGTCAGCCCCAGCATTTT.

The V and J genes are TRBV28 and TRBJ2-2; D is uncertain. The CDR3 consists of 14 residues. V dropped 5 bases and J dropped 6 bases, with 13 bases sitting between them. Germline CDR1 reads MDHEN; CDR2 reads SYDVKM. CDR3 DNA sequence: TGTGCCAGCAGTGGCCTCTTTGCCTCCGGGGAGCTGTTTTTT. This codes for CASSGLFASGELFF.

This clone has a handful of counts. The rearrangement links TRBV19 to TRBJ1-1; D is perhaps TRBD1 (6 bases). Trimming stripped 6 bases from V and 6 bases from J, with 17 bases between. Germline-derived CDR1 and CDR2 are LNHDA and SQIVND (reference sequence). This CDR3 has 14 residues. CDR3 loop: CASSPDRTGAEAFF. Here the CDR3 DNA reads TGTGCCAGTAGCCCCGACAGGACGGGCGCTGAAGCTTTCTTT.

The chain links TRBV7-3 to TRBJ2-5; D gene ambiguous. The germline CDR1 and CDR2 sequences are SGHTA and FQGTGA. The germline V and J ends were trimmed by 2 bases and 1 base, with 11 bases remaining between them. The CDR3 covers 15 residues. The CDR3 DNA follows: TGTGCCAGCAGCTTAGTTGGAGCCAGCCAAGAGACCCAGTACTTC. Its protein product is CASSLVGASQETQYF.

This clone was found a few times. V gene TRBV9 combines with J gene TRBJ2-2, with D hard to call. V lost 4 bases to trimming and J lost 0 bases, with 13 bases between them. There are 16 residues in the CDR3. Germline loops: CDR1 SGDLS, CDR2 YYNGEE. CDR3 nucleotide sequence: TGTGCCAGCAGCCCGTCGGCGACAACGAACACCGGGGAGCTGTTTTTT. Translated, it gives CASSPSATTNTGELFF.

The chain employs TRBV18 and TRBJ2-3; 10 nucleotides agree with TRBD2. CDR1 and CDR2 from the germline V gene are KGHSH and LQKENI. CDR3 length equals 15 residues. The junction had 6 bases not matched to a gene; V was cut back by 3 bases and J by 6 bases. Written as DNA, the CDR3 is TGTGCCAGCTCACCCCAGCGGGGGGGCTCGGATACGCAGTATTTT. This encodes CASSPQRGGSDTQYF.

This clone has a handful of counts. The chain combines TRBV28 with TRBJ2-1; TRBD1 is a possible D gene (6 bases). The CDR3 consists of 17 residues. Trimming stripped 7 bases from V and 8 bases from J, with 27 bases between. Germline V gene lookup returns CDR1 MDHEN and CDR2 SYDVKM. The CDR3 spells CASTTGRGTLLLHEQFF. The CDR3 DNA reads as TGTGCCAGCACCACGGGAAGGGGGACCCTTCTTCTGCATGAGCAGTTCTTC.

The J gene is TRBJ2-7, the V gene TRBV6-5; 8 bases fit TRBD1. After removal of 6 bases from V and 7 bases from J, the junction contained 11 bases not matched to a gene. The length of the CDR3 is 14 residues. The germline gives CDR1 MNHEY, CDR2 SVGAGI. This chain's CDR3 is CASSRGQGALEQYF. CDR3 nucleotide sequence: TGTGCCAGCAGCCGCGGACAGGGAGCCTTGGAGCAGTACTTC.

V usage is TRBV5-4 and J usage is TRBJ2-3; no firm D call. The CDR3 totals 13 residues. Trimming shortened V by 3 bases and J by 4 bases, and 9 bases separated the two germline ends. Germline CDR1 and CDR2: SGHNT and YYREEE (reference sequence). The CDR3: CASSSKAADTQYF. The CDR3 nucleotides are TGTGCCAGCAGCTCGAAAGCTGCAGATACGCAGTATTTT.

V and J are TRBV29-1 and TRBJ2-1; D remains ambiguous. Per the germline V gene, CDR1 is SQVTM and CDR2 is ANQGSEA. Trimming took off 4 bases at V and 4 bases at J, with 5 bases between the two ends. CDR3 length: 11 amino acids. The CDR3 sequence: CSVVGYNEQFF. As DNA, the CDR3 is TGCAGCGTTGTCGGGTACAATGAGCAGTTCTTC.

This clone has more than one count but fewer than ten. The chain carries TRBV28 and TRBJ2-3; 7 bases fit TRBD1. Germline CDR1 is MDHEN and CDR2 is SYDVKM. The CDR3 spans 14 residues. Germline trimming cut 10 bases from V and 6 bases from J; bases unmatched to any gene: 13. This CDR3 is CATCRQGGLDTQYF. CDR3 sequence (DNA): TGTGCCACCTGTCGACAGGGTGGGTTGGATACGCAGTATTTT.

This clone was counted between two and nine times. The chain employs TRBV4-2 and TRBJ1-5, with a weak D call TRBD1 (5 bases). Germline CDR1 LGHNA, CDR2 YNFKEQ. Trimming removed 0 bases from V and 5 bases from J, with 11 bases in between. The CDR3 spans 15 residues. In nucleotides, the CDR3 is TGTGCCAGCAGCCAAGATACGGGGGACCATCAGCCCCAGCATTTT. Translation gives CASSQDTGDHQPQHF.

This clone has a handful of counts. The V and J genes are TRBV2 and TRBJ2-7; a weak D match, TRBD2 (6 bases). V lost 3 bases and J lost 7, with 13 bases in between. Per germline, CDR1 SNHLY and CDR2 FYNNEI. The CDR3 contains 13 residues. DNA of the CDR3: TGTGCCAGCAGTGATGGGACTCGTCGGGAGCAGTACTTC. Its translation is CASSDGTRREQYF.

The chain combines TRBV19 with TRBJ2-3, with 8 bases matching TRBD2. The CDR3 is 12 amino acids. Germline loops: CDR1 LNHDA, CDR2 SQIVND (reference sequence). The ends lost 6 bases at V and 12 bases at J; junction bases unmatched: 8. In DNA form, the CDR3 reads TGTGCCAGTAGCTCACTTAGCGGGGAACAGTATTTT. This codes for CASSSLSGEQYF.

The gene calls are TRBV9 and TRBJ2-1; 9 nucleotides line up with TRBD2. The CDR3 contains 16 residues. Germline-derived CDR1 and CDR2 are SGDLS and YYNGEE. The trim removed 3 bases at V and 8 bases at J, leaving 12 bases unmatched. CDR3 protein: CASSARVSGGFDEQFF. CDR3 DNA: TGTGCCAGCAGCGCGAGGGTGAGCGGGGGGTTCGATGAGCAGTTCTTC. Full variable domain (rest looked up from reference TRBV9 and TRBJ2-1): DSGVTQTPKHLITATGQRVTLRCSPRSGDLSVYWYQQSLDQGLQFLIQYYNGEERAKGNILERFSAQQFPDLHSELNLSSLELGDSALYFCASSARVSGGFDEQFFGPGTRLTVL.

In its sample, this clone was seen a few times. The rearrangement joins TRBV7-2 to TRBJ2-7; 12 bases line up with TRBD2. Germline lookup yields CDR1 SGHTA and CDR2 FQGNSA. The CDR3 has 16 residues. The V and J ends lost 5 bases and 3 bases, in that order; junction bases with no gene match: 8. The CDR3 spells CASSLTSGGRIYEQYF. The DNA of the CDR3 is TGTGCCAGCAGCCTTACTAGCGGGGGGCGGATCTACGAGCAGTACTTC.

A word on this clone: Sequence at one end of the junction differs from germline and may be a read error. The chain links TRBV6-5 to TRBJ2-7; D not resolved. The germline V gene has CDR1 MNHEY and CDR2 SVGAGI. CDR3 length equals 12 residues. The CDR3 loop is CASRQPTLVENF. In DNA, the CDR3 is TGTGCCAGCAGACAGCCAACCCTGGTTGAGAACTTC.

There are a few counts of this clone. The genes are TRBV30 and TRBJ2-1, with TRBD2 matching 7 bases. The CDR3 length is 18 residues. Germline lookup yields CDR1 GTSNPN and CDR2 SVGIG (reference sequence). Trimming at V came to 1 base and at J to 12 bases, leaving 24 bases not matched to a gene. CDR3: CAWSANTLSASGRVRQFF. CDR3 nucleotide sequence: TGTGCCTGGAGTGCCAATACGTTAAGCGCGTCGGGGAGGGTTAGGCAGTTCTTC.

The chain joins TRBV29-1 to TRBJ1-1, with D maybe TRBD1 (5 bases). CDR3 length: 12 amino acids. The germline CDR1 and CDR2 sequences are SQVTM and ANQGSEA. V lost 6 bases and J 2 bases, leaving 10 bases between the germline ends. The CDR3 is CSVGTLNTEAFF. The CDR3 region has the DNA TGCAGCGTCGGGACTCTAAACACTGAAGCTTTCTTT.

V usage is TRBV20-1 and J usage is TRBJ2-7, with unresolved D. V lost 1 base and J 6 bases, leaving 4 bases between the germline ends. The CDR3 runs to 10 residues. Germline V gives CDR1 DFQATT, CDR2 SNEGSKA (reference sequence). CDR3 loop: CSARAGEQYF. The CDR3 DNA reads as TGCAGTGCTAGAGCAGGCGAGCAGTACTTC.